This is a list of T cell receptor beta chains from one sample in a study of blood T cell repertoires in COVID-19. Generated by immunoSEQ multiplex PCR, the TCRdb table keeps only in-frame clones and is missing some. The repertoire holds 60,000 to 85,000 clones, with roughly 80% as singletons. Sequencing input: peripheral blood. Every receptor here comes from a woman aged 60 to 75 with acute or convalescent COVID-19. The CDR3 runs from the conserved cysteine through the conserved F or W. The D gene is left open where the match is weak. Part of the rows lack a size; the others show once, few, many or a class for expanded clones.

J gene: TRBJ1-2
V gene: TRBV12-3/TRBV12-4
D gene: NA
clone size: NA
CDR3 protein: CASSSDSYGYTF
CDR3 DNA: TGTGCCAGCAGTTCCGACAGCTATGGCTACACCTTC

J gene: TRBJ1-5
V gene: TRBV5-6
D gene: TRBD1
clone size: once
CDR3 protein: CASSATGWVNQPQHF
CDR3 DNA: TGTGCCAGCAGCGCGACAGGGTGGGTCAATCAGCCCCAGCATTTT

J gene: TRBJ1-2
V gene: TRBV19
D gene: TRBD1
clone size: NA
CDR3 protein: CASSRLGQGNYGYTF
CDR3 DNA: TGTGCCAGTAGCCGGTTGGGACAGGGGAACTATGGCTACACCTTC

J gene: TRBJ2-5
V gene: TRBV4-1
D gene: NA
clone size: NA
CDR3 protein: CASSLTPGVQETQYF
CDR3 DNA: TGCGCCAGCAGCCTTACCCCGGGAGTCCAAGAGACCCAGTACTTC

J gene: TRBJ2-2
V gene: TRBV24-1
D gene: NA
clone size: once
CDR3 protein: CATSDRSGFTTGELFF
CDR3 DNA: TGTGCCACCAGTGATCGGTCAGGGTTTACAACCGGGGAGCTGTTTTTT

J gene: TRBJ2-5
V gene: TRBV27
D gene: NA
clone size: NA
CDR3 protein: CASSPLSAGQETQYF
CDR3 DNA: TGTGCCAGCAGCCCACTCAGTGCGGGGCAAGAGACCCAGTACTTC

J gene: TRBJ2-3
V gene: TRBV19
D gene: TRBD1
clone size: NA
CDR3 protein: CASSNPGQGDTQYF
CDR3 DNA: TGTGCCAGTAGTAACCCGGGACAGGGAGATACGCAGTATTTT

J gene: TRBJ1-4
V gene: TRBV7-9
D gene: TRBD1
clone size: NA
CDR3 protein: CASSIQGALGNEKLFF
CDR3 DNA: TGTGCCAGCAGCATACAGGGGGCGCTGGGTAATGAAAAACTGTTTTTT

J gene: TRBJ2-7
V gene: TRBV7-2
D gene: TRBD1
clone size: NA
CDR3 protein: CASSVRQGREQYF
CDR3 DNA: TGTGCCAGCAGCGTGAGACAGGGAAGGGAGCAGTACTTC

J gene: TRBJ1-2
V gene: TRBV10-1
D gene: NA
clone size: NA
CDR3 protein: CASSNRADYGYTF
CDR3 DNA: TGCGCCAGCAGCAACAGGGCTGACTATGGCTACACCTTC

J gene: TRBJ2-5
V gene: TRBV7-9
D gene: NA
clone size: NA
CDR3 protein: CASSSTHGTDRGETQYF
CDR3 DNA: TGTGCCAGCAGCTCAACCCATGGTACAGACCGGGGAGAGACCCAGTACTTC

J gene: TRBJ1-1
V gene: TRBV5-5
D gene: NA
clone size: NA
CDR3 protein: CASSRQIDRTEAFF
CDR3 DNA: TGTGCCAGCAGCAGGCAAATTGACAGGACTGAAGCTTTCTTT

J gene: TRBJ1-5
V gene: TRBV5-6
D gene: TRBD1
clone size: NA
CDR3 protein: CASSIGQARGQPQHF
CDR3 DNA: TGTGCCAGCAGCATTGGACAGGCGAGGGGTCAGCCCCAGCATTTT

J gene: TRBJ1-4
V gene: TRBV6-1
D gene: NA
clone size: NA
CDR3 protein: CASSALGVGSGEKLFF
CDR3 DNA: TGTGCCAGCAGTGCCCTCGGGGTAGGCTCAGGTGAAAAACTGTTTTTT

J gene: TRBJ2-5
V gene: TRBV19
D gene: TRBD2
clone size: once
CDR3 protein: CASSTRLAGVETQYF
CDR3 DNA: TGTGCCAGTAGTACCAGACTAGCAGGAGTTGAGACCCAGTACTTC

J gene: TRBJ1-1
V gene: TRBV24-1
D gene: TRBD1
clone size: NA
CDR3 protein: CATSRSRGSEAFF
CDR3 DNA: TGTGCCACCAGTAGGTCCAGGGGGTCTGAAGCTTTCTTT

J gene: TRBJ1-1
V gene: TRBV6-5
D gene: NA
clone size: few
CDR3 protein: CASSRQQGGSEAFF
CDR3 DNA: TGTGCCAGCAGTCGCCAACAGGGTGGGAGTGAAGCTTTCTTT

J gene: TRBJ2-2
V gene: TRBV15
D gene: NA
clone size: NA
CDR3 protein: CATSTETGSRTGELFF
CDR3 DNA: TGTGCCACCAGCACTGAGACAGGCTCTCGCACCGGGGAGCTGTTTTTT

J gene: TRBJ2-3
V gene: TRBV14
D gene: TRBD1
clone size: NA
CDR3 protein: CASSHPGTGARTDTQYF
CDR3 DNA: TGTGCCAGCAGCCACCCCGGGACAGGGGCCCGCACAGATACGCAGTATTTT

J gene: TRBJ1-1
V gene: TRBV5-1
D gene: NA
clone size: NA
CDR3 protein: CASSLMGTKNTEAFF
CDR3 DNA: TGCGCCAGCAGCTTGATGGGCACCAAGAACACTGAAGCTTTCTTT

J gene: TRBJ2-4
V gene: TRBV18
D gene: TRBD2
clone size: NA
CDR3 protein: CASSPTAGRDIQYF
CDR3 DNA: TGTGCCAGCTCACCGACCGCCGGGAGGGACATTCAGTACTTC

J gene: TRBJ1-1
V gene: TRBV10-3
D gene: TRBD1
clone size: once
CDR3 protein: CAIRTGGVTEAFF
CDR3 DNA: TGTGCCATCAGGACAGGGGGCGTCACTGAAGCTTTCTTT

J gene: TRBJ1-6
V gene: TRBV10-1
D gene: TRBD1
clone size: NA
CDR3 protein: CASSEPTGQTSSYNSPLHF
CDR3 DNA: TGCGCCAGCAGTGAGCCGACGGGACAGACAAGCTCCTATAATTCACCCCTCCACTTT

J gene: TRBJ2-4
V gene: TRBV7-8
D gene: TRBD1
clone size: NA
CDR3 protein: CASSLGRGIQYF
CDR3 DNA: TGTGCCAGCAGCTTGGGCAGGGGGATTCAGTACTTC

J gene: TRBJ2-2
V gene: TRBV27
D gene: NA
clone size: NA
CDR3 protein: CATTLSWGDTGELFF
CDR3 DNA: TGTGCCACCACATTGTCGTGGGGGGACACCGGGGAGCTGTTTTTT

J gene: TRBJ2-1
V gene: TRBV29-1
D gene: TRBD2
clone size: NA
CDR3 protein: CSVSRTSGNEQFF
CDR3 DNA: TGCAGCGTGTCCCGGACTAGCGGCAATGAGCAGTTCTTC

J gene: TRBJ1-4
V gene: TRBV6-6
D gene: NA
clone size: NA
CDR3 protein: CASRPIDRDEKLFF
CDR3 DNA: TGTGCCAGCAGGCCCATTGACAGAGATGAAAAACTGTTTTTT

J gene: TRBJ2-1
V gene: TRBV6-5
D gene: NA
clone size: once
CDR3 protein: CASRRPDKYNEQFF
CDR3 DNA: TGTGCCAGCAGACGCCCCGACAAGTACAATGAGCAGTTCTTC

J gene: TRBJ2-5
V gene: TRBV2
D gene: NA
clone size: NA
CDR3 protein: CASSDSKGGFYETQYF
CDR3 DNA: TGTGCCAGCAGTGATAGTAAGGGGGGGTTCTATGAGACCCAGTACTTC

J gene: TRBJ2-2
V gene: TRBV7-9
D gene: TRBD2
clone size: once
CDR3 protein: CASSLGLATGELFF
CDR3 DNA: TGTGCCAGCAGCTTAGGACTAGCCACCGGGGAGCTGTTTTTT

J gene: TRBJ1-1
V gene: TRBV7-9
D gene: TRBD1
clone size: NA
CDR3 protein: CASSPSGGAGTEAFF
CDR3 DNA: TGTGCCAGCAGCCCCTCAGGGGGCGCCGGCACTGAAGCTTTCTTT